What follows describes a single TCR beta chain. Assay used: immunoSEQ multiplex PCR; TCRdb lists only in-frame clones, some missing. The sample consists of around 170,000 clones, around two thirds of them appearing once. This sample is drawn from a study of blood T cell repertoires in COVID-19. For the study at large: Samples taken during acute and convalescent COVID-19 were collected in the United States, Italy and Spain.

Trimming stripped 4 bases from V and 0 bases from J, with 6 bases between. The CDR3 runs to 13 residues. Germline lookup yields CDR1 SGHRS and CDR2 YFSETQ. The chain employs TRBV5-1 and TRBJ2-3; no definite D call. This clonotype was obtained from a woman older than 75 with acute or convalescent COVID-19. The sequencing sample was made of peripheral blood. The CDR3 DNA reads as TGCGCCAGCAGCCTGCAGAGCACAGATACGCAGTATTTT. Translating it yields CASSLQSTDTQYF.